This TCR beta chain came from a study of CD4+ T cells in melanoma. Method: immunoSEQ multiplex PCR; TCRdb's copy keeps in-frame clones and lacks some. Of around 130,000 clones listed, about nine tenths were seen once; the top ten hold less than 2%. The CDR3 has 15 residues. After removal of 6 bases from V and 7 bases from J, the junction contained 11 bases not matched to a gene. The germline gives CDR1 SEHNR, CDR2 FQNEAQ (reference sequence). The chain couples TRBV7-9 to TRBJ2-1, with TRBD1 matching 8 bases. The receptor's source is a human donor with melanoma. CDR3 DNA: TGTGCCAGCAGGCCACCGGGACAGGTTAAAAATGAGCAGTTCTTC. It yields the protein CASRPPGQVKNEQFF.